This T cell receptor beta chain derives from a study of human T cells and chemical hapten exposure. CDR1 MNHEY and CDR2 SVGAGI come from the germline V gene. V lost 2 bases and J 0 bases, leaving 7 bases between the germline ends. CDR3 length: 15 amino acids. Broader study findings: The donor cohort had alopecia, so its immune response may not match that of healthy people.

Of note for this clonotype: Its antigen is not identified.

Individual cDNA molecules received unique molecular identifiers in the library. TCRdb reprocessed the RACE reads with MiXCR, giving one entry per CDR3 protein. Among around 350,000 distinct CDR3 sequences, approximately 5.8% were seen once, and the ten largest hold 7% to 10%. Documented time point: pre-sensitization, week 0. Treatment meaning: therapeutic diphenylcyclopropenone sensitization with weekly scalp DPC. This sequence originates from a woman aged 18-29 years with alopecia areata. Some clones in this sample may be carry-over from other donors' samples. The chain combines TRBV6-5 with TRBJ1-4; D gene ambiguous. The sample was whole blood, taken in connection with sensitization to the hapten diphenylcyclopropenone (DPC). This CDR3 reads CASSYMEATNEKLFF. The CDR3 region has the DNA TGTGCCAGCAGTTACATGGAGGCAACTAATGAAAAACTGTTTTTT.